This TCR beta chain stems from a study of T cells in Graves' hyperthyroidism and ophthalmopathy. This clonotype was detected only a few times. V was clipped by 2 bases and J by 3 bases; unmatched bases: 9. This CDR3 contains 17 residues. From germline, CDR1 is LNHDA and CDR2 SQIVND (reference sequence). TCR beta CDR3 regions were amplified from RNA. The study used the HTBI primer set for a first-round RT-PCR of the TCR CDR3. One entry per CDR3 protein, called by TCRdb with MiXCR from the multiplex PCR reads. The sample lists approximately 700,000 distinct CDR3 sequences; about 45% were seen once. The origin of this receptor is an adult man with Graves' disease, either hyperthyroidism or ophthalmopathy (not recorded which). The specimen sequenced was peripheral blood or thyroid tissue (not recorded which). V usage is TRBV19 and J usage is TRBJ1-2, with TRBD1 matching over 10 bases. The CDR3 spells CASSIWGQGTLDYGYTF. As DNA, the CDR3 is TGTGCCAGTAGTATATGGGGACAGGGGACACTCGACTATGGCTACACCTTC.